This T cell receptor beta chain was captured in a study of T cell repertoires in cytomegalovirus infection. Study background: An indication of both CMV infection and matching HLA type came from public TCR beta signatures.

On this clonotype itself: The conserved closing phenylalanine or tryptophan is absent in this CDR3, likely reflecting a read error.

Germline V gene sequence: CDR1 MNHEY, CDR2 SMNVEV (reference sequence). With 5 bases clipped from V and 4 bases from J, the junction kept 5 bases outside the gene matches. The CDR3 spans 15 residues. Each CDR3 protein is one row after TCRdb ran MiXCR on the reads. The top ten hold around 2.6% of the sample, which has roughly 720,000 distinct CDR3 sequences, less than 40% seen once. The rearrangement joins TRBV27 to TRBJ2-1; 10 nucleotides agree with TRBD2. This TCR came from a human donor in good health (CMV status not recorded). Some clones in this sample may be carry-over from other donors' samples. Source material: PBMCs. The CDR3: CASSPVSGGYNEQFL. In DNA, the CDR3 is TGTGCCAGCAGTCCCGTTAGCGGGGGGTACAATGAGCAGTTCTTA.